This T cell receptor beta chain originates from a study of T cell clonality in common variable immunodeficiency. Diagnosis required reduced IgG, IgA and/or IgM with specific antibody deficiency. Study findings and constraints: Reportedly, TCR beta sequences from common variable immunodeficiency showed fewer deletions and N-nucleotide insertions. CVID subjects showed higher TCRbeta clonality than healthy controls.

Control and CVID samples contributed equal amounts of genomic DNA. Assay: immunoSEQ multiplex PCR; the TCRdb copy retains only in-frame clones and omits some. There are approximately 28,000 clones in the sample, none observed a single time. The sample holds a few counts of this clone. Antigen: not known. The observed sequence ends 3 residues before the CDR3 terminus, with the missing tail filled in from the germline J gene. Trimming removed 5 bases at V and 4 bases at J, with 16 bases between. Germline-derived CDR1 and CDR2 are SGHTA and FQGNSA. The CDR3 has 15 amino acids. This clonotype originated in a human donor with common variable immunodeficiency. Sequencing was done on a sample of peripheral blood mononuclear cells. The rearrangement uses TRBV7-2 and TRBJ2-3, with D maybe TRBD2 (6 bases). CDR3 amino acids: CASSTRLDGADTQYF. The covered CDR3 bases are TGTGCCAGCAGCACTAGACTAGATGGGGCAGATACG.